This T cell receptor (beta chain) was captured by sequencing in a study of shared clonotypes between healthy human individuals. CDR1 and CDR2 (germline): MDHEN, SYDVKM. V lost 2 bases and J lost 0, with 14 bases in between. The length of the CDR3 is 16 residues. Only Caucasian adults living in Nashville, Tennessee served as donors. The table came from immunoSEQ multiplex PCR; TCRdb's copy has only in-frame clones and leaves some out. Of roughly 2.5 million clones in the sample, around 94% are singletons; the top ten hold around 0.14%. This sequence originates from a man in his late teens or twenties in good health. This chain joins TRBV28 and TRBJ2-7, with a tentative D call TRBD1 (6 bases). Sequenced material: naive CD4+ T cells sorted from blood. As to subset: CD45RA+ positively selected. The CDR3 loop is CASSLRGQLGSYEQYF. CDR3 nucleotide sequence: TGTGCCAGCAGTTTAAGGGGACAATTAGGCTCCTACGAGCAGTACTTC.